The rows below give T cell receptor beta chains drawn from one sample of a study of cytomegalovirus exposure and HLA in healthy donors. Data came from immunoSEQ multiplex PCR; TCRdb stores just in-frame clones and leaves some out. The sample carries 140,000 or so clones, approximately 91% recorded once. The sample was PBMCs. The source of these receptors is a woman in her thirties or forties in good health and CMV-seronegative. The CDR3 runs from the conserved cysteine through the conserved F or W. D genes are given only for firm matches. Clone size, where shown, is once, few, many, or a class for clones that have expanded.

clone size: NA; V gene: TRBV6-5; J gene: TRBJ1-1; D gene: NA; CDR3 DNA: TGTGCCAGCAGCCCCTTAACAGGGCATGAAGCTTTCTTT; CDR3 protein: CASSPLTGHEAFF
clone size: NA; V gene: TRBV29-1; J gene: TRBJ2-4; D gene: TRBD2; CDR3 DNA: TGCAGCGCTAGCGGGATGCTAGCCAAAAACATTCAGTACTTC; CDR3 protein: CSASGMLAKNIQYF
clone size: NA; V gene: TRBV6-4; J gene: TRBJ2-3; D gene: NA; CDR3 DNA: TGTGCCAGCAGTGACACTCTATGGGGGCCGCTGGATACGCAGTATTTT; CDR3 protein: CASSDTLWGPLDTQYF
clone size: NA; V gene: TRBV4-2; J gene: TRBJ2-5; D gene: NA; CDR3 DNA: TGTGCCAGCAGCCAAGATTTCGTCGAGGGGGGGGAGACCCAGTACTTC; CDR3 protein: CASSQDFVEGGETQYF
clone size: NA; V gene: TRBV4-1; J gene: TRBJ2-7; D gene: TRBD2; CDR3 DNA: TGCGCCAGCAGCCAAGTGTTAGCGGGAGGTCCGGGCTACGAGCAGTACTTC; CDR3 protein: CASSQVLAGGPGYEQYF
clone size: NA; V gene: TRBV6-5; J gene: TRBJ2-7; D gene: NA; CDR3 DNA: TGTGCCAGCTCCCTGCCGGGTCCCCTGCCCGAGCAGTACTTC; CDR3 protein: CASSLPGPLPEQYF
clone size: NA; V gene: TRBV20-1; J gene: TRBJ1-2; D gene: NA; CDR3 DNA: TGCAGTGAGTCGCAGGACTATGGCTACACCTTC; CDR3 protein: CSESQDYGYTF
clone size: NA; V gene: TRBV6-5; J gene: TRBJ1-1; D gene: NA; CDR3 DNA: TGTGCCAGCGGGGCCCTTAGGGACACTGAAGCTTTCTTT; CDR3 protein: CASGALRDTEAFF
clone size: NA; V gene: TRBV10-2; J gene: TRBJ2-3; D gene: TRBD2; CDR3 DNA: TGCGCCAGCAGTGTAAAGCGGGCTAGCGGGAAAGCAGATACGCAGTATTTT; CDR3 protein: CASSVKRASGKADTQYF
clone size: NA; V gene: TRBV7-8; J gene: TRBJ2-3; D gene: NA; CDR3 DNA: TGTGCCAGCAGACGCGCAATTTCCGGCACAGATACGCAGTATTTT; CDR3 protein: CASRRAISGTDTQYF
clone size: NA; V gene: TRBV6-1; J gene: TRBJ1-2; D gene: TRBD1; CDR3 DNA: TGTGCCAGCAGGCGGACAGGGGGTTACACCTTC; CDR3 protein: CASRRTGGYTF
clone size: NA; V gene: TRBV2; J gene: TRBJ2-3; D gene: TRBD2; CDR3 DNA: TGTGCCAGCAGTGTAGGACTAGCGGGAGGGCCAGATACGCAGTATTTT; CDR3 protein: CASSVGLAGGPDTQYF
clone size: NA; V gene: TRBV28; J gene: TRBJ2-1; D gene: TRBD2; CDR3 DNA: TGTGCCAGCAGTACTAGCTCTCTAGCGGGCCCGAACAATGAGCAGTTCTTC; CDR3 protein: CASSTSSLAGPNNEQFF
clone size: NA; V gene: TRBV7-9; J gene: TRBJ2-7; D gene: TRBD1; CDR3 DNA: TGTTCCAGCAGCCACGGGACAGGGGTCGAGCAGTACTTC; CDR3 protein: CSSSHGTGVEQYF
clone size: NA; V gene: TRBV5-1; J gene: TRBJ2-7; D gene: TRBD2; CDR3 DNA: TGCGCCAGCAGCTTGGAGACTAGCGGTTACTACGAGCAGTACTTC; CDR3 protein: CASSLETSGYYEQYF
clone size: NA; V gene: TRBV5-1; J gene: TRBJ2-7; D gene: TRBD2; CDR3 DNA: TGCGCCAGCAGCTTGGACGCGGCGGGAGGGTACGAGCAGTACTTC; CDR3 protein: CASSLDAAGGYEQYF
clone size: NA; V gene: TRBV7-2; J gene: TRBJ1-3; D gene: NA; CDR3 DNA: TGTGCCAGCAGCTTAAATTTCAGGCCTGGAAACACCATATATTTT; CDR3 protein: CASSLNFRPGNTIYF
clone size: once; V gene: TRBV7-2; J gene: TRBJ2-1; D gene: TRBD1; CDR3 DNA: TGTGCCAGCCGTTCCGGGACAGGCGTCGACAATGAGCAGTTCTTC; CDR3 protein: CASRSGTGVDNEQFF
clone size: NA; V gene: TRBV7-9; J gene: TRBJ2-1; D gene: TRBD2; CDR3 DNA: TGTGCCAGCAGCTTAGCGGGAGGGATCAATGAGCAGTTCTTC; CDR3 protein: CASSLAGGINEQFF
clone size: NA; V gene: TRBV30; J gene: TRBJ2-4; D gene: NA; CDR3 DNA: TGTGCCTGGGACACGGGGGACATTCAGTACTTC; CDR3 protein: CAWDTGDIQYF
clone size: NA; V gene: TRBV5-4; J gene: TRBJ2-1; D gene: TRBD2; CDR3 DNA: TGTGCCAGCAGCAAAGGACTAGCGGGAGATACCTACAATGAGCAGTTCTTC; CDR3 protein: CASSKGLAGDTYNEQFF
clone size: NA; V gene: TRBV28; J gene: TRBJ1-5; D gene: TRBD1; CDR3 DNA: TGTGCCAGCAGTTCAACCGGGACAGGGTATCAGCCCCAGCATTTT; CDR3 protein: CASSSTGTGYQPQHF
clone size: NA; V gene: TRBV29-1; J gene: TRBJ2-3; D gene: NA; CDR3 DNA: TGCAGCGTCGGTGGTGTGGGCCAAGATACGCAGTATTTT; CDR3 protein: CSVGGVGQDTQYF
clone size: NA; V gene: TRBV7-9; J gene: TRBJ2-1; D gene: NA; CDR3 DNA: TGTGCCAGCAGCTACCGAGCGGAATCCTCCTACAATGAGCAGTTCTTC; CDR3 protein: CASSYRAESSYNEQFF
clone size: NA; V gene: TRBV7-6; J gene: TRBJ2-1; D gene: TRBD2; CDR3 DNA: TGTGCCAGCAGTTTAGCGGGAGGGGAAGATGAGCAGTTCTTC; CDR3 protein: CASSLAGGEDEQFF
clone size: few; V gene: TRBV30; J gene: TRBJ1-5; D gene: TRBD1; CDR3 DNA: TGTGCCTGGTCATCAGGGGGCCCCTATAGCAATCAGCCCCAGCATTTT; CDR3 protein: CAWSSGGPYSNQPQHF
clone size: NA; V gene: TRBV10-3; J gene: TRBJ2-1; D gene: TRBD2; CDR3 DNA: TGTGCCATCAGTGACACTAGCGGTTATTACAATGAGCAGTTCTTC; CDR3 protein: CAISDTSGYYNEQFF
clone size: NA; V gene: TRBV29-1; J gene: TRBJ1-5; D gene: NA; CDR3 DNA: TGCAGCGTTGAGGAGAATAGCAATCAGCCCCAGCATTTT; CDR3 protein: CSVEENSNQPQHF
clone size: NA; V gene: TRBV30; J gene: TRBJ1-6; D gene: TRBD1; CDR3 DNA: TGTGCCTGGACATTGGCAGGGGGCAGAAATTCACCCCTCCACTTT; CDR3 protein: CAWTLAGGRNSPLHF
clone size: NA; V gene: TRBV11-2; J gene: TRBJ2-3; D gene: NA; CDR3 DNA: TGTGCCAGCAGCTTAGCCCCCGATAGAGCAGATACGCAGTATTTT; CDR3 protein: CASSLAPDRADTQYF
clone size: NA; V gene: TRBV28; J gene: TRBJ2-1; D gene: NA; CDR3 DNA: TGTGCCAGCAGTAAATTGGGGGCGGTCCACAATGAGCAGTTCTTC; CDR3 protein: CASSKLGAVHNEQFF
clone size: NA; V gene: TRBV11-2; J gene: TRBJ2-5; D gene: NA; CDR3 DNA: TGTGCCAGCAGCCACCCTCTGCAGGGTTTCGAGACCCAGTACTTC; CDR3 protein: CASSHPLQGFETQYF
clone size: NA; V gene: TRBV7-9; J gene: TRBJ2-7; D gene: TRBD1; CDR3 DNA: TGTGCCAGCAGCTTACAACAGGGGGCGTACGAGCAGTACTTC; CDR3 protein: CASSLQQGAYEQYF
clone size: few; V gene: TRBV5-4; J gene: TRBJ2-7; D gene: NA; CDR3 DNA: TGTGCCAGCAGCTTGACTAGAAACGAGCAGTACTTC; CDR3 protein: CASSLTRNEQYF
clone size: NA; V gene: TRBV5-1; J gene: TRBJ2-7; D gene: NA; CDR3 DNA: TGCGCCAGCAGCTCGCTCCCAGGGATGTACGAGCAGTACTTC; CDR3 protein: CASSSLPGMYEQYF
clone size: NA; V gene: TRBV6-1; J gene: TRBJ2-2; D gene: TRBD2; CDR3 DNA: TGTGCCAGCAGTAACGGACTAGCGGGACCCGGGGAGCTGTTTTTT; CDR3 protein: CASSNGLAGPGELFF
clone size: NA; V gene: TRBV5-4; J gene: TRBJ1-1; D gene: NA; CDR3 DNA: TGTGCCAGCAGCAGAAGCAGGGTCACTGAAGCTTTCTTT; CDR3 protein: CASSRSRVTEAFF